Shown below are 9 T cell receptor beta chains from a single sample sequenced in a study of shared clonotypes between healthy human individuals. Produced via immunoSEQ multiplex PCR; TCRdb's table is partial and in-frame only. The repertoire holds about 1 million clones, with about 75% as singletons. The sequenced sample was memory CD4+ T cells sorted from blood. Subset: CD45RA-negative fraction. These receptor sequences come from a man aged 18 to 30 in good health.

This chain links TRBV10-3 with TRBJ1-5; TRBD1 matches at 9 bases. There are 13 residues in the CDR3. Germline assignment: CDR1 ENHRY and CDR2 SYGVKD. The junction had 7 bases not matched to a gene; V was cut back by 11 bases and J by 5 bases. The CDR3 region has the DNA TGTGCCTCACAGGGGGCGCGAGATCAGCCCCAGCATTTT. This translates into CASQGARDQPQHF.

The chain combines TRBV9 with TRBJ2-3, with D perhaps TRBD2 (6 bases). Trimming left V 2 bases short and J 0 bases short, with 10 bases between. The germline V gene has CDR1 SGDLS and CDR2 YYNGEE. The CDR3 consists of 15 residues. The CDR3 DNA is TGTGCCAGCAGCGTTTTCGCGGGGAGCACAGATACGCAGTATTTT. Encoded protein: CASSVFAGSTDTQYF.

Concerning this clone: This specimen includes other DNA sequences encoding the same CDR3. This rearrangement joins TRBV11-2 to TRBJ2-7, with 7 positions matching TRBD2. In germline, CDR1 is SGHAT, CDR2 FQNNGV. V shed 1 base, J shed 3 bases, and the junction held 0 bases outside the gene matches. CDR3 length: 13 amino acids. CDR3 loop: CASSLGDYYEQYF. CDR3 nucleotides: TGTGCCAGCAGCTTAGGGGACTACTACGAGCAGTACTTC.

V usage is TRBV5-1 and J usage is TRBJ1-1, with no clear D. CDR3 size: 16 residues. Trimming removed 6 bases at V and 0 bases at J, with 18 bases between. Germline V gene sequence: CDR1 SGHRS, CDR2 YFSETQ. The CDR3 coding sequence is TGCGCCAGCAAGCTAGGAAGGTCTTTCATGAACACTGAAGCTTTCTTT. It codes for CASKLGRSFMNTEAFF.

The chain carries TRBV4-1 and TRBJ1-1; 11 bases fit TRBD1. V shed 4 bases, J shed 1 base, and the junction held 8 bases outside the gene matches. The germline V gene encodes CDR1 MGHRA and CDR2 YSYEKL. This CDR3 spans 17 amino acids. CDR3 sequence reads: CASSLVPGQGENTEAFF. In DNA, the CDR3 is TGCGCCAGCAGCCTCGTCCCGGGACAGGGGGAGAACACTGAAGCTTTCTTT.

The V call is TRBV6-1, the J call TRBJ1-5; 9 bases fit TRBD1. Trimming took 5 bases from V and 2 from J; bases not matched to a gene: 4. Germline loops: CDR1 MNHNS, CDR2 SASEGT. This CDR3 spans 15 amino acids. The CDR3 here is CASSQQGAGNQPQHF. CDR3 DNA: TGTGCCAGCAGTCAACAGGGGGCCGGCAATCAGCCCCAGCATTTT.

This clone was detected only a few times. Other nucleotide sequences in the sample specify the same CDR3. V is TRBV5-4 and J is TRBJ2-1; possible D gene TRBD1, 5 bases. CDR3 size: 15 residues. Germline V gives CDR1 SGHNT, CDR2 YYREEE (reference sequence). V was cut by 0 bases and J by 0 bases, with 7 bases left in between. CDR3 nucleotide sequence: TGTGCCAGCAGCTTGGACAGGAGCTCCTACAATGAGCAGTTCTTC. This encodes CASSLDRSSYNEQFF.

The V gene is TRBV10-3, the J gene TRBJ1-2; TRBD1 is a possible D gene (5 bases). Trimming left V 4 bases short and J 8 bases short, with 14 bases between. The CDR3 has 13 amino acids. The germline V gene has CDR1 ENHRY and CDR2 SYGVKD. In DNA, the CDR3 is TGTGCCATCAGTGGGGCCGGGGCTGAGGGCTACACCTTC. It yields the protein CAISGAGAEGYTF.

This clone was observed a handful of times. The chain employs TRBV11-3 and TRBJ2-2; D unresolved. Germline V lookup: CDR1 SGHNT, CDR2 YENEEA. The CDR3 is 13 amino acids. Trimming took 6 bases from V and 9 from J, leaving 14 bases between them. The DNA of the CDR3 is TGTGCCAGCAGTCGATCGTATGGCCGGGAGCTGTTTTTT. Its protein is CASSRSYGRELFF.